This T cell receptor beta chain came from a study of early T cells in non-severe SARS-CoV-2 infection. Germline CDR1 reads SQVTM; CDR2 reads ANQGSEA. Trimming shortened V by 7 bases and J by 3 bases, and 16 bases separated the two germline ends. The CDR3 spans 14 residues. Using its own MiXCR run on the 5' RACE reads, TCRdb lists one record per CDR3 protein. The data show about 50,000 distinct CDR3 sequences, about 9.3% seen once. The rearrangement uses TRBV29-1 and TRBJ1-5; no definite D call. The receptor comes from an adult who was a healthcare worker with PCR-confirmed SARS-CoV-2 infection or an uninfected control (not recorded which). What was sequenced was whole blood. The CDR3: CSAFEPASNQPQHF. CDR3 DNA: TGCAGCGCCTTTGAACCGGCCTCCAATCAGCCCCAGCATTTT. The variable domain in full, with the rest retrieved from reference TRBV29-1 and TRBJ1-5, is SAVISQKPSRDICQRGTSLTIQCQVDSQVTMMFWYRQQPGQSLTLIATANQGSEATYESGFVIDKFPISRPNLTFSTLTVSNMSPEDSSIYLCSAFEPASNQPQHFGDGTRLSIL.